A selection of T cell receptor beta chains follows, all from one sample in a study of blood T cell repertoires in COVID-19. Profiled with immunoSEQ multiplex PCR; TCRdb holds only in-frame clones, not every one. The repertoire holds 55,000 to 70,000 clones, about 78% seen once, with around 5% in the top ten. The sample was peripheral blood. The receptor source for this set is a human donor in a cohort sampled during active COVID-19. CDR3s include the opening cysteine and the closing phenylalanine or tryptophan. Each record gives: D gene, V gene, J gene, CDR3 length, clone size, CDR3 DNA, CDR3 protein. D genes are given only for firm matches. Only part of the rows carry a size: once, few, many, or a class if the clone is expanded.

>NA|TRBV5-4|TRBJ1-2|14|NA
TGTGCCAGCAGCTTCCCGGCAGGGTCACGGGGCTACACCTTC
CASSFPAGSRGYTF
>TRBD2|TRBV15|TRBJ2-7|15|NA
TGTGCCACCAGTGATCTCCCGGGAGGGTCCTACGAGCAGTACTTC
CATSDLPGGSYEQYF
>TRBD2|TRBV18|TRBJ2-7|16|NA
TGTGCCAGCTCACCAACGGGCGGCGGGAGAAGTGGCGAGCAGTACTTC
CASSPTGGGRSGEQYF
>NA|TRBV4-3|TRBJ1-2|15|NA
TGCGCCAGCAGCCAAGAAGGAGCAGTCTCCTATGGCTACACCTTC
CASSQEGAVSYGYTF
>NA|TRBV27|TRBJ2-7|14|NA
TGTGCCAGCAGTTTAACTTTGAGCTCCTACGAGCAGTACTTC
CASSLTLSSYEQYF
>NA|TRBV25-1|TRBJ1-4|16|once
TGTGCCAGCCAGCGGGGAAGTCCTACAACTAATGAAAAACTGTTTTTT
CASQRGSPTTNEKLFF
>TRBD1|TRBV19|TRBJ1-1|14|NA
TGTGCCAGTAGTTTGAACAGGGGGCTTACTGAAGCTTTCTTT
CASSLNRGLTEAFF
>TRBD1|TRBV6-4|TRBJ1-4|15|NA
TGTGCCAGACACGAGGACAGGGGAGGAGGCGAAAAACTGTTTTTT
CARHEDRGGGEKLFF
>NA|TRBV4-1|TRBJ1-2|13|once
TGCGCCAGCAGCCAAGGACAAAACTATGGCTACACCTTC
CASSQGQNYGYTF
>TRBD1|TRBV5-4|TRBJ2-7|14|NA
TGTGCCAGCAGCTTGGACACAGGGGTATACGAGCAGTACTTC
CASSLDTGVYEQYF
>TRBD2|TRBV10-3|TRBJ2-1|15|few
TGTGCCATCAGTGAGACTAGCGGCTCCTACAATGAGCAGTTCTTC
CAISETSGSYNEQFF
>NA|TRBV7-6|TRBJ1-6|14|NA
TGTGCCAGCAGCTTACAGGGTCATAATTCACCCCTCCACTTT
CASSLQGHNSPLHF
>NA|TRBV11-2|TRBJ1-6|15|NA
TGTGCCAGCAGCTTATTCGAGGGCCATAATTCACCCCTCCACTTT
CASSLFEGHNSPLHF
>TRBD1|TRBV27|TRBJ1-3|15|few
TGTGCCAGCAGTAGGACAGGTGACTCTGGAAACACCATATATTTT
CASSRTGDSGNTIYF
>NA|TRBV7-9|TRBJ2-5|17|NA
TGTGCCAGCAGCCCAGGGCCGGTCACTCCTGGGCCGGAGACCCAGTACTTC
CASSPGPVTPGPETQYF
>NA|TRBV10-3|TRBJ1-1|15|NA
TGTGCCATCAGTGAGTCGAGCGCATCGGGCACTGAAGCTTTCTTT
CAISESSASGTEAFF